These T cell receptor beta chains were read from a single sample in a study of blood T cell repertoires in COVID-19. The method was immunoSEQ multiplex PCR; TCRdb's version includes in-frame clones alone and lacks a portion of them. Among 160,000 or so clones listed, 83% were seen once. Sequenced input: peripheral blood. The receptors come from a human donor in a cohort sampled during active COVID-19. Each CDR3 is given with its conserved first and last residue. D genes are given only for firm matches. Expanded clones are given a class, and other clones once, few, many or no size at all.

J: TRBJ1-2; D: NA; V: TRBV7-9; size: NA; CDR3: CASSPSDTYGYTF; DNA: TGTGCCAGCAGCCCCTCGGACACTTATGGCTACACCTTC
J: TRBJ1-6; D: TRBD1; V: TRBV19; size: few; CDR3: CASKGTGDYSPLHF; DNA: TGTGCCAGTAAAGGGACAGGGGACTATTCACCCCTCCACTTT
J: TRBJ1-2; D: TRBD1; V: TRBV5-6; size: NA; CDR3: CASSPRGRVDGYTF; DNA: TGTGCCAGCAGCCCAAGGGGGCGCGTAGATGGCTACACCTTC
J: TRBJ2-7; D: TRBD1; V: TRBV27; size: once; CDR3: CASSLRTGPQYEQYF; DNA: TGTGCCAGCAGTCTACGGACAGGACCCCAGTACGAGCAGTACTTC
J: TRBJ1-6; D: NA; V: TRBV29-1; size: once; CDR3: CSVGAGMNSPLHF; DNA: TGCAGCGTTGGGGCAGGGATGAATTCACCCCTCCACTTT
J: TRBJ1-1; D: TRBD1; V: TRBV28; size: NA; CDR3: CASSLWGQEAFF; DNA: TGTGCCAGCAGTTTATGGGGACAGGAAGCTTTCTTT
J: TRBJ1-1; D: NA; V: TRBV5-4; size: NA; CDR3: CASSPRTGNTEAFF; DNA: TGTGCCAGCAGCCCGCGGACGGGAAACACTGAAGCTTTCTTT
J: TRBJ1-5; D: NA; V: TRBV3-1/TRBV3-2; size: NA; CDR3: CASSQDQGRPQPQHF; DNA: TGTGCCAGCAGCCAAGATCAGGGGCGCCCTCAGCCCCAGCATTTT
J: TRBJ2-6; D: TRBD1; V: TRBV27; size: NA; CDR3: CASSPLSRDRGPSGANVLTF; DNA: TGTGCCAGCAGTCCCCTGTCCCGGGACAGGGGGCCCTCTGGGGCCAACGTCCTGACTTTC
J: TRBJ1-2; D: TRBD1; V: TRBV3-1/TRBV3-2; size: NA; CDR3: CASSLGTGNYGYTF; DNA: TGTGCCAGCAGCCTCGGGACAGGGAACTATGGCTACACCTTC
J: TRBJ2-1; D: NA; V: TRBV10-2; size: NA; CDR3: CASSEGAGARSNEQFF; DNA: TGCGCCAGCAGTGAGGGGGCGGGGGCAAGGAGCAATGAGCAGTTCTTC
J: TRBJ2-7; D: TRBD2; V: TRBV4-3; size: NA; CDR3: CASSPGTTSYEQYF; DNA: TGCGCCAGCAGCCCCGGGACTACTTCCTACGAGCAGTACTTC
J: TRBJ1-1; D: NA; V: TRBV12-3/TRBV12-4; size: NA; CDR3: CASSPDTEAFF; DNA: TGTGCCAGCAGTCCTGACACTGAAGCTTTCTTT
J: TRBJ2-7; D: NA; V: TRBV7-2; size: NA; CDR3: CASSLAVSVDSPYEQYF; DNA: TGTGCCAGCAGCTTAGCGGTTTCGGTAGACTCGCCCTACGAGCAGTACTTC
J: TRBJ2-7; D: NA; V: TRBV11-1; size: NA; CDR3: CASSAVAGELYEQYF; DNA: TGTGCCAGCAGCGCCGTGGCGGGCGAGCTCTACGAGCAGTACTTC
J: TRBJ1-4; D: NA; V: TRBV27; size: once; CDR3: CASKGGREKLFF; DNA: TGTGCCAGCAAGGGAGGTCGTGAAAAACTGTTTTTT
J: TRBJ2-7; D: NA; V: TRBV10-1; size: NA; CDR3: CASSDPGTNSYEQYF; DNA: TGCGCCAGCAGTGACCCCGGGACAAACTCCTACGAGCAGTACTTC
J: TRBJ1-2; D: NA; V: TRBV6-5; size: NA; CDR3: CASSQVWDGYTF; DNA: TGTGCCAGCAGTCAGGTTTGGGATGGCTACACCTTC
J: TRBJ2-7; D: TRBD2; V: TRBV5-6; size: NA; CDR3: CASSDKRGRLYEQYF; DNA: TGTGCCAGCAGCGACAAACGCGGGAGGCTCTACGAGCAGTACTTC
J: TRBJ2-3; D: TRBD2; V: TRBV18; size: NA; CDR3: CASSPIGEGADTQYF; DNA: TGTGCCAGCTCACCAATCGGGGAGGGTGCAGATACGCAGTATTTT
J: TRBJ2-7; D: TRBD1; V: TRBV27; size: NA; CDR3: CASSLDRVHYEQYF; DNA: TGTGCCAGCAGTTTGGACAGGGTGCACTACGAGCAGTACTTC
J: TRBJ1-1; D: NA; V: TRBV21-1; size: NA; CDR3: CASSGQGDLTEAFF; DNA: TGTGCCAGCAGCGGACAGGGGGATTTGACTGAAGCTTTCTTT
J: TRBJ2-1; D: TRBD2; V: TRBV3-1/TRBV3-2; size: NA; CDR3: CASSQTSGRGGHEQFF; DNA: TGTGCCAGCAGCCAGACCTCGGGGCGGGGGGGCCATGAGCAGTTCTTC
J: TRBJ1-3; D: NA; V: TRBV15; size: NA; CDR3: CATSRDFTAGNTIYF; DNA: TGTGCCACCAGCAGAGATTTCACAGCTGGAAACACCATATATTTT
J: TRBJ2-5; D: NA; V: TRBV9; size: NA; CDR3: CASSETVKQETQYF; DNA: TGTGCCAGCAGCGAGACAGTTAAGCAAGAGACCCAGTACTTC
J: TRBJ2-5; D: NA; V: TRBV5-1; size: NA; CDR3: CASSTGTPQETQYF; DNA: TGCGCCAGCAGCACCGGGACACCCCAAGAGACCCAGTACTTC
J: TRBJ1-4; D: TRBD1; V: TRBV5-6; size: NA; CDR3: CASSTGQGNLEEKLFF; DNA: TGTGCCAGCAGCACCGGACAGGGGAATTTGGAGGAAAAACTGTTTTTT
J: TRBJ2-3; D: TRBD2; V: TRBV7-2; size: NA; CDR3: CASSLSGGGRDTQYF; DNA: TGTGCCAGCAGCTTAAGCGGGGGGGGGCGAGATACGCAGTATTTT
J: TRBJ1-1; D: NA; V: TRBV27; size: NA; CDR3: CASSPSIMNTEAFF; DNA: TGTGCCAGCAGTCCTAGTATCATGAACACTGAAGCTTTCTTT
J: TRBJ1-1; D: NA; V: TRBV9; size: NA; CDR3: CASSVGWQAFDAFF; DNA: TGTGCCAGCAGCGTAGGATGGCAGGCTTTTGACGCTTTCTTT
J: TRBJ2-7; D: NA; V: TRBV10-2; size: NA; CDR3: CASSGPPEYEQYF; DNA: TGCGCCAGCAGTGGACCGCCGGAGTACGAGCAGTACTTC
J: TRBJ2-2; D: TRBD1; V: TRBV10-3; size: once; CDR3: CAIRGTANTGELFF; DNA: TGTGCCATCAGAGGGACAGCTAACACCGGGGAGCTGTTTTTT
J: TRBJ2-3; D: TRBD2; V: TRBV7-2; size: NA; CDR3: CASSFTSGATDTQYF; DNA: TGTGCCAGCAGCTTTACTAGCGGGGCCACAGATACGCAGTATTTT
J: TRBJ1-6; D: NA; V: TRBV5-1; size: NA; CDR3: CASSLGRTGVNSPLHF; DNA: TGCGCCAGCAGCTTGGGTCGTACGGGGGTTAATTCACCCCTCCACTTT
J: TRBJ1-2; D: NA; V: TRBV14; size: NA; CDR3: CASSLLGQNNYGYTF; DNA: TGTGCCAGCAGCCTCCTGGGACAAAATAACTATGGCTACACCTTC
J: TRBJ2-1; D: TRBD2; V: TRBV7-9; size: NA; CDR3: CASSQGLAVLSYNEQFF; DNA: TGTGCCAGCAGCCAGGGACTAGCGGTTCTCTCCTACAATGAGCAGTTCTTC
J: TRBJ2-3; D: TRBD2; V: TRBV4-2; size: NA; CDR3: CASSQEQELAVGTDTQYF; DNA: TGTGCCAGCAGCCAAGAGCAAGAACTAGCGGTGGGCACAGATACGCAGTATTTT
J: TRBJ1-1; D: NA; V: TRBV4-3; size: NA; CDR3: CASSRLTGVNTEAFF; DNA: TGCGCCAGCAGCCGATTGACAGGAGTAAACACTGAAGCTTTCTTT
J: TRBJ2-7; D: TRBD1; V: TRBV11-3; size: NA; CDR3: CASSLQGPPGEQYF; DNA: TGTGCCAGCAGCCTACAGGGGCCACCGGGCGAGCAGTACTTC
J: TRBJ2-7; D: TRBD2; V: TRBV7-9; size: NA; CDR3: CASSYPGGEQYF; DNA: TGTGCCAGCAGCTACCCGGGGGGCGAGCAGTACTTC
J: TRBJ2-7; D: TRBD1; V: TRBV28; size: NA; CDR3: CASSLIDRADEQYF; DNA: TGTGCCAGCAGTCTCATCGACAGGGCGGACGAGCAGTACTTC
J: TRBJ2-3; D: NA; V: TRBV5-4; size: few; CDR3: CASSSQDSGTQYF; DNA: TGTGCCAGCAGTTCCCAGGATTCCGGTACGCAGTATTTT
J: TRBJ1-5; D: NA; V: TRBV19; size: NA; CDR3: CASRTDRPNQPQHF; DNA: TGTGCCAGTAGAACCGACAGGCCTAATCAGCCCCAGCATTTT
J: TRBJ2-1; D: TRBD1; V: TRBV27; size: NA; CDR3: CASRYRGYYNEQFF; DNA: TGTGCCAGCAGGTACAGGGGCTACTACAATGAGCAGTTCTTC
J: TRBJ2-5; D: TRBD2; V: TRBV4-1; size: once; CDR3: CASSQDLGTSGSYQETQYF; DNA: TGCGCCAGCAGCCAAGATCTAGGGACTAGCGGGAGTTATCAAGAGACCCAGTACTTC
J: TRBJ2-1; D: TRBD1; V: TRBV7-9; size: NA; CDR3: CASSRGRTGAYNEQFF; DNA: TGTGCCAGCAGCCGCGGTAGGACAGGGGCCTACAATGAGCAGTTCTTC
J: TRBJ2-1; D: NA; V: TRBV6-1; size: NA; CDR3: CASSEARNEQFF; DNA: TGTGCCAGCAGTGAAGCGCGAAATGAGCAGTTCTTC
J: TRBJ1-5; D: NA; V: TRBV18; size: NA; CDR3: CASSPSGDSNQPQHF; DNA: TGTGCCAGCTCACCATCGGGAGATAGCAATCAGCCCCAGCATTTT
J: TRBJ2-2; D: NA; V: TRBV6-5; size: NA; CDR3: CASTGLYDTGELFF; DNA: TGTGCCAGCACGGGACTTTACGACACCGGGGAGCTGTTTTTT
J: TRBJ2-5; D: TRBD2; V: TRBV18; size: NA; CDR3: CASSPRLAGGQETQYF; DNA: TGTGCCAGCTCACCCCGACTAGCGGGGGGCCAAGAGACCCAGTACTTC
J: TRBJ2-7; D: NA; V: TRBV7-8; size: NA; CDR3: CASSPATYEQYF; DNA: TGTGCCAGCAGCCCCGCTACTTACGAGCAGTACTTC
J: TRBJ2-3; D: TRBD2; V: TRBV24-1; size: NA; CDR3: CATSESIAGGPTDTQYF; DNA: TGTGCCACCAGTGAGTCGATAGCGGGAGGGCCGACAGATACGCAGTATTTT
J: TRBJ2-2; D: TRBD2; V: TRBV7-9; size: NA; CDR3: CASSPRYRGDHTGELFF; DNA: TGTGCCAGCAGCCCCCGCTACCGGGGGGATCATACCGGGGAGCTGTTTTTT
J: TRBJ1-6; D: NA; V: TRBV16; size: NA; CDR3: CASSQQGLRSPLHF; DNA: TGTGCCAGCAGCCAACAGGGATTAAGGTCACCCCTCCACTTT
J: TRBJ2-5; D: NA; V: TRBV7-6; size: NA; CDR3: CASSAYLLQETQYF; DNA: TGTGCCAGCAGCGCTTACTTGCTCCAAGAGACCCAGTACTTC
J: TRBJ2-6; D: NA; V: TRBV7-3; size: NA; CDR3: CASSQRRPGANVLTF; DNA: TGTGCCAGCAGCCAGCGGAGGCCTGGGGCCAACGTCCTGACTTTC